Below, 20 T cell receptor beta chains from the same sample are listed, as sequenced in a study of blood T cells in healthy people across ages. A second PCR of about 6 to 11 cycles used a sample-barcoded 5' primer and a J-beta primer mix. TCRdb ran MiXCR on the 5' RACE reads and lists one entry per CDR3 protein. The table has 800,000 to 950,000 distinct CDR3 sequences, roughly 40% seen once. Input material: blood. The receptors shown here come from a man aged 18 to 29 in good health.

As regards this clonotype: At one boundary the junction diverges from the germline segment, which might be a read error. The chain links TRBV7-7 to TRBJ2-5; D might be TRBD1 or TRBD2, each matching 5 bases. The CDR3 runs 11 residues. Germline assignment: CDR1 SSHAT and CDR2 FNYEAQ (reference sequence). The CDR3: CASSLVGAEYF. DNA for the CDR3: TGTGCTAGCAGCTTAGTCGGGGCGGAATACTTC. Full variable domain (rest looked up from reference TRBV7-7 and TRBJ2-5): GAGVSQSPRYKVTKRGQDVTLRCDPISSHATLYWYQQALGQGPEFLTYFNYEAQPDKSGLPSDRFSAERPEGSISTLTIQRTEQRDSAMYRCASSLVGAEYFGPGTRLLVL.

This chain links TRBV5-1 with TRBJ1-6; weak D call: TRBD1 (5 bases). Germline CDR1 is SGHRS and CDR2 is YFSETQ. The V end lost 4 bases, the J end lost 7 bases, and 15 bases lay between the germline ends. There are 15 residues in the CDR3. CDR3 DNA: TGCGCCAGCAGCCAGGGAGTCGAGGGGAATTCACCCCTCCACTTT. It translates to CASSQGVEGNSPLHF.

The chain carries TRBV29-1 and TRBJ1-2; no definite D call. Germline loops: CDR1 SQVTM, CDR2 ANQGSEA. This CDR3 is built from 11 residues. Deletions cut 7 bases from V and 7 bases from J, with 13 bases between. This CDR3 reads CSATVTGGYTF. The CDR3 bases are TGCAGCGCGACTGTTACTGGTGGCTACACCTTC.

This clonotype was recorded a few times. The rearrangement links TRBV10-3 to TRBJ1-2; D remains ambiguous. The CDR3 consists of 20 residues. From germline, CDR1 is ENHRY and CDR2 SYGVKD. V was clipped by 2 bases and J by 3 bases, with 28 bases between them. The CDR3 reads CAISELLGNPKRNSDYGYTF. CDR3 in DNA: TGTGCCATCAGTGAGCTATTAGGGAATCCAAAAAGAAATTCCGACTATGGCTACACCTTC.

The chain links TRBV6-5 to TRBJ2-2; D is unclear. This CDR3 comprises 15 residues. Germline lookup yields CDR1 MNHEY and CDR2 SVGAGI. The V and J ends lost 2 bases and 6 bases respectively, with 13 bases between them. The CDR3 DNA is TGTGCCAGCAGTTACGGCTGGGTTGGTCCCGGGGAGCTGTTTTTT. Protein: CASSYGWVGPGELFF.

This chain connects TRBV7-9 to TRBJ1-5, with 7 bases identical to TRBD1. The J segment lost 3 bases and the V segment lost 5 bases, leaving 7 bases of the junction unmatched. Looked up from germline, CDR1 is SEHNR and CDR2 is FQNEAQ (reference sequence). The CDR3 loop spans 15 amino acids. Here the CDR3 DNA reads TGTGCCAGCAGCCCCCCGACAGGGACCAATCAGCCCCAGCATTTT. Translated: CASSPPTGTNQPQHF.

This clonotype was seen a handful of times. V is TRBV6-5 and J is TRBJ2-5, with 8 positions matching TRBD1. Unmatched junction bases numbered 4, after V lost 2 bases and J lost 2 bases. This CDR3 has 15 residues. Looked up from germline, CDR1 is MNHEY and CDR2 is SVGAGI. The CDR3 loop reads CASSYAGGLQETQYF. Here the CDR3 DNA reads TGTGCCAGCAGTTACGCAGGGGGCCTTCAAGAGACCCAGTACTTC.

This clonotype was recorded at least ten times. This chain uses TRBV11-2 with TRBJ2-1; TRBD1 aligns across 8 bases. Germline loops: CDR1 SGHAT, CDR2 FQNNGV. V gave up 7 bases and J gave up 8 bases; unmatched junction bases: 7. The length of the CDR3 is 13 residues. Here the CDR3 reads CASMEDRADEQFF. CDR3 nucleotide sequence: TGTGCCAGCATGGAGGACAGGGCCGATGAGCAGTTCTTC.

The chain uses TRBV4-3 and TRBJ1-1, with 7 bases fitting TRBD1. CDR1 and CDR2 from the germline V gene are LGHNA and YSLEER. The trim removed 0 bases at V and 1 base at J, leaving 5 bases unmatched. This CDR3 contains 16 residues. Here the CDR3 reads CASSQDTQGGNTEAFF. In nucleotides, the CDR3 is TGCGCCAGCAGCCAAGATACCCAGGGGGGGAACACTGAAGCTTTCTTT.

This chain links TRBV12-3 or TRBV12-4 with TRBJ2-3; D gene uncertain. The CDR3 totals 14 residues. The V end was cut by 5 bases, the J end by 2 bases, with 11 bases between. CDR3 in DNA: TGTGCCAGCAGTGTCGGTCCAGACACAGATACGCAGTATTTT. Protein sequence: CASSVGPDTDTQYF.

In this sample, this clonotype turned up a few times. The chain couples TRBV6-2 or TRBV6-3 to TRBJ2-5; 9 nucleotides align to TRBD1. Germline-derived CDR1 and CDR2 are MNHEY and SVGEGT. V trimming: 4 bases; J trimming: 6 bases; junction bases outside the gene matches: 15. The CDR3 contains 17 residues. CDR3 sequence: CASSFLPGTGIAQTQYF. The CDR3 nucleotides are TGTGCCAGCAGTTTCCTTCCCGGGACAGGGATAGCGCAGACCCAGTACTTC.

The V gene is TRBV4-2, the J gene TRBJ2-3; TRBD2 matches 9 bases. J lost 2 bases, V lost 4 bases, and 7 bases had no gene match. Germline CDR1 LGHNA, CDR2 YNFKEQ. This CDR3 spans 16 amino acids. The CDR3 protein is CASSPPSGGITDTQYF. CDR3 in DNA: TGTGCCAGCAGCCCCCCCAGCGGGGGGATCACAGATACGCAGTATTTT.

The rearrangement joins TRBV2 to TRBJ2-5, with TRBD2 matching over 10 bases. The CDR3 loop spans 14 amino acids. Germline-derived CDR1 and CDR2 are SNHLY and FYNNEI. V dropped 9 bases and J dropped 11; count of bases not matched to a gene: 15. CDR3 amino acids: CARGAGGPANEQYF. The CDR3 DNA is TGTGCCAGGGGAGCGGGGGGGCCGGCAAATGAGCAGTACTTC.

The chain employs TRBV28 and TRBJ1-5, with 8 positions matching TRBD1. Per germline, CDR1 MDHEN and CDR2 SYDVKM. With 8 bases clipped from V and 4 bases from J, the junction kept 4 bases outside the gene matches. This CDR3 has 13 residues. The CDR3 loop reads CASGQGLNQPQHF. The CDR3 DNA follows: TGTGCCAGCGGACAGGGCCTTAATCAGCCCCAGCATTTT.

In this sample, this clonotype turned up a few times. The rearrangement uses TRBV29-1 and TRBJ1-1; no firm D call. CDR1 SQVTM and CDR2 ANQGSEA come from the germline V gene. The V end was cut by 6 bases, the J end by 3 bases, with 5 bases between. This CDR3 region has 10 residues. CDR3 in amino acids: CSVFHTEAFF. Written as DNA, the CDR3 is TGCAGCGTATTTCACACTGAAGCTTTCTTT.

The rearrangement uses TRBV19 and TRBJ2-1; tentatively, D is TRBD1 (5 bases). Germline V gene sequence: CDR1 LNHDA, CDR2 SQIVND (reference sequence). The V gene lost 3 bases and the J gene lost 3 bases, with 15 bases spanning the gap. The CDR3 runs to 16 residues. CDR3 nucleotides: TGTGCCAGTAGTATCACAGGTACAGCCCACTACAATGAGCAGTTCTTC. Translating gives CASSITGTAHYNEQFF.

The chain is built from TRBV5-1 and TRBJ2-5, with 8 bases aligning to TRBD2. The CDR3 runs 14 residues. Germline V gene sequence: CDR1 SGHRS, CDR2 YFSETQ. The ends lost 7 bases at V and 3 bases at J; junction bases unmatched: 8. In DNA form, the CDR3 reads TGCGCCAGCTTGGTAGCGGGGTCCGAAGAGACCCAGTACTTC. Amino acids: CASLVAGSEETQYF.

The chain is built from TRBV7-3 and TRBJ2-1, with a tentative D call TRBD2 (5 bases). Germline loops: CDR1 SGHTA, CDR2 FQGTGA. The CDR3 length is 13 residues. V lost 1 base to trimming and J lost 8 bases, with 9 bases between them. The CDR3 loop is CASSLISRDEQFF. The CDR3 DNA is TGTGCCAGCAGCTTAATTTCGCGGGATGAGCAGTTCTTC.

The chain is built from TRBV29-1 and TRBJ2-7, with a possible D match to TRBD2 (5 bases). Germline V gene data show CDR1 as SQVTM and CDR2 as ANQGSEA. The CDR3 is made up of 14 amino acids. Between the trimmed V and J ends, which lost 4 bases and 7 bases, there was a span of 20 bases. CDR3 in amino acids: CSVVSLAAYNEQYF. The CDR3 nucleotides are TGCAGCGTTGTCTCCCTAGCAGCTTACAATGAGCAGTACTTC.

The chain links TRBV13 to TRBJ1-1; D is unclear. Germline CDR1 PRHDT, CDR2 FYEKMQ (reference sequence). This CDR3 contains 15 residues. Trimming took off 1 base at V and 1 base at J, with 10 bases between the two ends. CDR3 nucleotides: TGTGCCAGCAGCTTAGCGTTGGAGGGGAACACTGAAGCTTTCTTT. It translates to CASSLALEGNTEAFF.